The 28 T cell receptor beta chains in this list originate from one sample, sequenced in a study of blood T cell repertoires in COVID-19 (dated by TCRdb to 2020 to 2022). Library preparation employed the immunoSEQ multiplex PCR assay. The source is immuneACCESS, and TCRdb retained only in-frame sequences with V and J called. Part of the clones is not carried over; for the studies checked, unresolved V genes explain less than half of this, and the remainder is unexplained. The sample includes 85,000 to 95,000 clones, with around 89% observed a single time. The leading ten clones occupy over 0.35% of the sample. Sequencing was done on a sample of peripheral blood. These receptors originate from a man aged 55-75 years with acute or convalescent COVID-19.

V and J are TRBV19 and TRBJ1-5; a weak D match, TRBD1 (5 bases). The CDR3 has 15 residues. The germline V gene has CDR1 LNHDA and CDR2 SQIVND (reference sequence). V was trimmed by 3 bases and J by 3 bases, leaving 12 bases between them. The CDR3 nucleotides are TGTGCCAGTAGTATGGGGGGTGACGACAATCAGCCCCAGCATTTT. It translates to CASSMGGDDNQPQHF. Combining the CDR3 with reference TRBV19 and TRBJ1-5 gives the whole variable domain DGGITQSPKYLFRKEGQNVTLSCEQNLNHDAMYWYRQDPGQGLRLIYYSQIVNDFQKGDIAEGYSVSREKKESFPLTVTSAQKNPTAFYLCASSMGGDDNQPQHFGDGTRLSIL.

The table lists this clone with a count of one. The V and J genes are TRBV7-2 and TRBJ2-5, with no clear D. The CDR3 runs 12 residues. Trimming pared 1 base from V and 5 bases from J, leaving 5 bases between. Germline lookup yields CDR1 SGHTA and CDR2 FQGNSA. The CDR3, as DNA: TGTGCCAGCAGCTTAGGTCGGGAGACCCAGTACTTC. It codes for CASSLGRETQYF.

Here the CDR3 reads CASSLFQGDYGYTF. Here the CDR3 DNA reads TGTGCCAGCAGCTTATTTCAGGGGGACTATGGCTACACCTTC. The rearrangement joins TRBV11-2 to TRBJ1-2; 7 nucleotides align to TRBD1. This CDR3 is built from 14 residues. The J segment lost 3 bases and the V segment lost 2 bases, leaving 3 bases of the junction unmatched. The germline gives CDR1 SGHAT, CDR2 FQNNGV.

This chain uses TRBV29-1 with TRBJ2-3, with 9 nucleotides matching TRBD2. The CDR3 has 15 amino acids. V lost 3 bases to trimming and J lost 2 bases; unmatched junction nucleotides: 6. Germline CDR1 is SQVTM and CDR2 is ANQGSEA. The CDR3 DNA follows: TGCAGCGTTGAGGGCAGCGGGGGGTCCACAGATACGCAGTATTTT. As protein: CSVEGSGGSTDTQYF.

The chain combines TRBV5-1 with TRBJ2-2, with D unclear. Germline lookup yields CDR1 SGHRS and CDR2 YFSETQ. This CDR3 spans 17 amino acids. V dropped 4 bases and J dropped 3 bases, with 19 bases sitting between them. CDR3 bases: TGCGCCAGCAGCCCCGCGGCGATTAGGTGGGACACCGGGGAGCTGTTTTTT. This gives the protein CASSPAAIRWDTGELFF.

The rearrangement links TRBV5-4 to TRBJ2-3; maybe TRBD2 (5 bases). V gave up 4 bases and J gave up 3 bases, with 12 bases separating them. This CDR3 spans 14 amino acids. Germline values: CDR1 SGHNT, CDR2 YYREEE (reference sequence). The CDR3 protein is CASSGGLGTDTQYF. CDR3 nucleotide sequence: TGTGCCAGCAGCGGAGGACTGGGGACAGATACGCAGTATTTT.

This clone was counted a single time. V is TRBV9 and J is TRBJ1-5, with D possibly being TRBD1 (5 bases). CDR3 length: 15 residues. Germline-derived CDR1 and CDR2 are SGDLS and YYNGEE. V was shortened by 5 bases and J by 1 base, with 13 bases between the two germline ends. The CDR3 reads CASSDTGVSNQPQHF. DNA for the CDR3: TGTGCCAGCAGTGATACGGGGGTGAGCAATCAGCCCCAGCATTTT. The whole variable domain, remainder taken from reference TRBV9 and TRBJ1-5, is DSGVTQTPKHLITATGQRVTLRCSPRSGDLSVYWYQQSLDQGLQFLIQYYNGEERAKGNILERFSAQQFPDLHSELNLSSLELGDSALYFCASSDTGVSNQPQHFGDGTRLSIL.

The chain uses TRBV6-5 and TRBJ1-1; perhaps TRBD1 as D (5 bases). The CDR3 contains 13 residues. V was cut by 7 bases and J by 5 bases, with 14 bases left in between. Germline V gene lookup returns CDR1 MNHEY and CDR2 SVGAGI. CDR3 residues: CASNSPGMTEAFF. Written as DNA, the CDR3 is TGTGCCAGCAATTCCCCAGGGATGACTGAAGCTTTCTTT.

This clone was found once. This sequence joins TRBV9 and TRBJ2-2, with TRBD2 matching 8 bases. The CDR3 spans 16 residues. V lost 0 bases, J lost 7 bases, and 8 bases stayed unmatched. Per germline, CDR1 SGDLS and CDR2 YYNGEE. The chain's CDR3 is CASSVGAAGDVGELFF. DNA of the CDR3: TGTGCCAGCAGCGTAGGTGCAGCGGGAGACGTCGGGGAGCTGTTTTTT.

The chain is built from TRBV2 and TRBJ2-5, with D possibly TRBD2 on 5 matching bases. Germline CDR1 and CDR2: SNHLY and FYNNEI. This CDR3 is 15 amino acids long. V was pared by 1 base and J by 5 bases, with 14 bases between. The CDR3 protein is CASSEGTLKLETQYF. The CDR3 DNA follows: TGTGCCAGCAGTGAAGGGACTTTAAAGCTGGAGACCCAGTACTTC.

This rearrangement joins TRBV6-5 to TRBJ2-7; 8 bases fit TRBD1. CDR3 length: 15 amino acids. The trim removed 5 bases at V and 6 bases at J, leaving 12 bases unmatched. The germline V gene encodes CDR1 MNHEY and CDR2 SVGAGI. CDR3 residues: CASSPIQGAHSEQYF. CDR3 sequence (DNA): TGTGCCAGCAGTCCTATCCAGGGGGCGCATTCCGAGCAGTACTTC.

This chain links TRBV6-5 with TRBJ1-1; no reliable D call. V shed 5 bases and J shed 3 bases, with 13 bases lying between them. Per the germline V gene, CDR1 is MNHEY and CDR2 is SVGAGI. There are 14 residues in the CDR3. This chain's CDR3 is CASSPPSGYTEAFF. The CDR3 DNA reads as TGTGCCAGCAGTCCCCCGTCGGGATACACTGAAGCTTTCTTT.

This rearrangement joins TRBV7-7 to TRBJ2-2, with 7 bases that match TRBD1. Trimming cost V 5 bases and J 1 base; bases outside gene matches: 4. The CDR3 length is 15 residues. Looked up from germline, CDR1 is SSHAT and CDR2 is FNYEAQ (reference sequence). CDR3 in amino acids: CASSSRGMNTGELFF. CDR3 bases: TGTGCCAGCAGCAGCAGGGGGATGAACACCGGGGAGCTGTTTTTT.

This chain links TRBV12-3 or TRBV12-4 with TRBJ1-1; maybe TRBD1 (5 bases). CDR3 size: 13 residues. The V and J ends lost 1 base and 4 bases respectively, with 7 bases between them. CDR3 sequence reads: CASSLGGGTEAFF. The CDR3 nucleotides read TGTGCCAGCAGTTTAGGGGGCGGCACTGAAGCTTTCTTT.

This chain uses TRBV19 with TRBJ1-5; weak D call: TRBD1 (6 bases). This CDR3 has 13 amino acids. Germline V gives CDR1 LNHDA, CDR2 SQIVND (reference sequence). Trimming removed 2 bases at V and 4 bases at J, with 6 bases between. The CDR3 here is CASSITGNQPQHF. CDR3 nucleotides: TGTGCCAGTAGTATAACAGGGAATCAGCCCCAGCATTTT. Based on the CDR3 plus reference TRBV19 and TRBJ1-5, the full variable domain is DGGITQSPKYLFRKEGQNVTLSCEQNLNHDAMYWYRQDPGQGLRLIYYSQIVNDFQKGDIAEGYSVSREKKESFPLTVTSAQKNPTAFYLCASSITGNQPQHFGDGTRLSIL.

The V and J genes are TRBV5-1 and TRBJ1-1; D might be TRBD1 (6 bases). Trimming took 6 bases from V and 1 from J, leaving 13 bases between them. The CDR3 covers 14 residues. Germline-derived CDR1 and CDR2 are SGHRS and YFSETQ. In nucleotides, the CDR3 is TGCGCCAGCACCCCTGGGGGGGCGAACACTGAAGCTTTCTTT. Its protein is CASTPGGANTEAFF.

This clone was counted once. This chain joins TRBV12-1 and TRBJ1-5. TRBV12-1 has pseudogene status. The CDR3 consists of 13 residues. The DNA of the CDR3 is TGTGCCAGCAGCTTCCGCGATCATCAGCCCCAGCATTTT. It encodes CASSFRDHQPQHF.

This clone showed up just a few times. V is TRBV5-8 and J is TRBJ1-2, with a weak D call TRBD1 (6 bases). The CDR3 contains 13 residues. Germline assignment: CDR1 SGHTS and CDR2 YDEGEE. The V gene lost 5 bases and the J gene lost 3 bases, with 11 bases spanning the gap. Here the CDR3 reads CASSSRGYYGYTF. The CDR3 DNA follows: TGTGCCAGCAGTTCCAGGGGATACTATGGCTACACCTTC.

The chain links TRBV6-5 to TRBJ2-1; D may be TRBD1 (6 bases). The CDR3 has 14 residues. Trimming removed 10 bases at V and 2 bases at J, with 15 bases between. In germline, CDR1 is MNHEY, CDR2 SVGAGI. The CDR3 spells CATRQADAYNEQFF. In DNA, the CDR3 is TGTGCCACACGACAGGCCGACGCCTACAATGAGCAGTTCTTC.

The genes are TRBV5-1 and TRBJ1-5; maybe TRBD1 (5 bases). Germline V gene data show CDR1 as SGHRS and CDR2 as YFSETQ. This CDR3 has 13 amino acids. Between the trimmed V and J ends, which lost 3 bases and 2 bases, there was a span of 6 bases. CDR3 DNA sequence: TGCGCCAGCAGCTGGGGGGGCAATCAGCCCCAGCATTTT. Its protein is CASSWGGNQPQHF.

The rearrangement links TRBV9 to TRBJ2-2; no clear D gene. From germline, CDR1 is SGDLS and CDR2 YYNGEE. The CDR3 contains 16 residues. V lost 4 bases and J 5 bases, leaving 18 bases between the germline ends. The CDR3 is CASSLRPTSTTGELFF. CDR3 DNA: TGTGCCAGCAGCTTACGACCGACATCAACAACCGGGGAGCTGTTTTTT.

The chain uses TRBV9 and TRBJ1-5; unclear D gene. The CDR3 extends over 15 amino acids. In germline, CDR1 is SGDLS, CDR2 YYNGEE. The germline V and J ends were trimmed by 0 bases and 6 bases, with 13 bases remaining between them. DNA for the CDR3: TGTGCCAGCAGCGTAGAGGGCCAGGCGGGTCAGCCCCAGCATTTT. It yields the protein CASSVEGQAGQPQHF.

V and J are TRBV19 and TRBJ2-6; the D gene is possibly TRBD2 (6 bases). The ends were cut back, 5 bases at V and 0 bases at J, with 11 bases in the middle. The CDR3 spans 16 residues. Germline CDR1 is LNHDA and CDR2 is SQIVND (reference sequence). The CDR3 loop is CASSPWGVSGANVLTF. The CDR3 DNA reads as TGTGCCAGTAGTCCCTGGGGGGTCTCTGGGGCCAACGTCCTGACTTTC.

In this sample, this clone turned up once. The rearrangement links TRBV9 to TRBJ2-7; a weak D match, TRBD2 (7 bases). V lost 4 bases to trimming and J lost 7 bases, with 15 bases between them. The CDR3 contains 13 residues. CDR1 is SGDLS and CDR2 is YYNGEE in the germline V gene. The CDR3 sequence is CASSRGAGDEQYF. In DNA, the CDR3 is TGTGCCAGCAGCAGGGGGGCGGGAGATGAGCAGTACTTC.

V is TRBV28 and J is TRBJ1-5, with D unclear. The V end was cut by 1 base, the J end by 0 bases, with 4 bases between. Germline CDR1 is MDHEN and CDR2 is SYDVKM. The length of the CDR3 is 14 residues. CDR3 in DNA: TGTGCCAGCAGTTTATCCGTTAGCAATCAGCCCCAGCATTTT. Translation: CASSLSVSNQPQHF.

This clone appeared a few times. The gene calls are TRBV29-1 and TRBJ1-2; D call uncertain. Germline lookup yields CDR1 SQVTM and CDR2 ANQGSEA. The CDR3 contains 13 residues. V lost 1 base, J lost 4 bases, and 10 bases lay in between. The CDR3 sequence: CSVEVEGFYGYTF. The CDR3 nucleotides read TGCAGCGTTGAAGTGGAGGGTTTCTATGGCTACACCTTC. Using reference TRBV29-1 and TRBJ1-2 for the parts outside the CDR3, the full variable domain is SAVISQKPSRDICQRGTSLTIQCQVDSQVTMMFWYRQQPGQSLTLIATANQGSEATYESGFVIDKFPISRPNLTFSTLTVSNMSPEDSSIYLCSVEVEGFYGYTFGSGTRLTVV.

V and J are TRBV19 and TRBJ2-1, with 10 bases fitting TRBD2. Trimming took 3 bases from V and 4 from J; bases not matched to a gene: 3. The CDR3 runs to 15 residues. Germline CDR1 LNHDA, CDR2 SQIVND (reference sequence). CDR3 protein: CASSISAGGYNEQFF. For the CDR3, the DNA is TGTGCCAGTAGTATTTCAGCGGGGGGGTACAATGAGCAGTTCTTC.

The chain couples TRBV20-1 to TRBJ1-2; tentatively, D is TRBD1 (5 bases). V lost 1 base and J lost 7, with 7 bases in between. The CDR3 has 11 amino acids. CDR1 and CDR2 (germline): DFQATT, SNEGSKA (reference sequence). The CDR3 sequence is CSARVGVGYTF. CDR3 coding DNA: TGCAGTGCTAGAGTAGGGGTTGGCTACACCTTC.